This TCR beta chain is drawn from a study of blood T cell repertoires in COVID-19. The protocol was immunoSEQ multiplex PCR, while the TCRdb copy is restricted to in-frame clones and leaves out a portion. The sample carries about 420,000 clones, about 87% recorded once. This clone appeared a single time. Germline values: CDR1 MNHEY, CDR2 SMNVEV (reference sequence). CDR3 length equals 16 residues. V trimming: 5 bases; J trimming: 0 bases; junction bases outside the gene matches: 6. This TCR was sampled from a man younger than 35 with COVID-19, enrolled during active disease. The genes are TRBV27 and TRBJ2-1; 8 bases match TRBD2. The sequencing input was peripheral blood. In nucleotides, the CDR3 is TGTGCCAGCAGTCGTGGTAGCGGGAACTCCTACAATGAGCAGTTCTTC. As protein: CASSRGSGNSYNEQFF.